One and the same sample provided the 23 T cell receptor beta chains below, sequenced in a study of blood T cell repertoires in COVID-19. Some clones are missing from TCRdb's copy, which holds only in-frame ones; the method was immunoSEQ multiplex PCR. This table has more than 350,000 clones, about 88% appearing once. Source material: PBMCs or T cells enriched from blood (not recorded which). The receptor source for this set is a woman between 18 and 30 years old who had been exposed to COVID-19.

The CDR3 nucleotides are TGCAGCGTCCAAATTTCCGGGACAGGAACTGAAAAACTGTTTTTT. Protein: CSVQISGTGTEKLFF. The V and J genes are TRBV29-1 and TRBJ1-4, with 8 bases fitting TRBD1. The J segment lost 7 bases and the V segment lost 6 bases, leaving 13 bases of the junction unmatched. Germline V gives CDR1 SQVTM, CDR2 ANQGSEA. This CDR3 has 15 residues.

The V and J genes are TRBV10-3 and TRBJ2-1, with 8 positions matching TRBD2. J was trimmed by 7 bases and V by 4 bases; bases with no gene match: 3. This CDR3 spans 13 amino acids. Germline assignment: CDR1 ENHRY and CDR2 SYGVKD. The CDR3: CAISGRGENEQFF. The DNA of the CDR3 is TGTGCCATCAGTGGGCGGGGGGAAAATGAGCAGTTCTTC.

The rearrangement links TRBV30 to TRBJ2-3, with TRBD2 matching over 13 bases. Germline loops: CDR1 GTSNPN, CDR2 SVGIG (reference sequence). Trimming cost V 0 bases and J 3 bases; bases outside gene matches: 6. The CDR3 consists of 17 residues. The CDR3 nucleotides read TGTGCCTGGAGTGTAATCGGACTAGCGGGGGTAACAGATACGCAGTATTTT. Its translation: CAWSVIGLAGVTDTQYF.

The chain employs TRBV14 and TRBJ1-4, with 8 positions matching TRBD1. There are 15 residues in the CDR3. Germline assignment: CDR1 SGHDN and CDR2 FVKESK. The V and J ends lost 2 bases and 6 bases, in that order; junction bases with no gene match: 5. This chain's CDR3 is CASSQLRGPDEKLFF. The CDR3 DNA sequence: TGTGCCAGCAGCCAACTCAGGGGGCCAGATGAAAAACTGTTTTTT.

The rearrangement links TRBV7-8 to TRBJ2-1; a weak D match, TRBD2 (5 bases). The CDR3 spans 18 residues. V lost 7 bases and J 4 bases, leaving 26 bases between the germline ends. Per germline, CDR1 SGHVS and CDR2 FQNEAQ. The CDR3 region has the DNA TGTGCCAGCACCGCGGAGGATTTGGTAGCAATTGTTTACAATGAGCAGTTCTTC. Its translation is CASTAEDLVAIVYNEQFF.

The CDR3 nucleotides are TGTGCCAGCTCACCATTGGGGACAGGGGCTGGCGAGCAGTACTTC. Protein product: CASSPLGTGAGEQYF. The rearrangement links TRBV18 to TRBJ2-7; 10 bases match TRBD1. Germline CDR1 is KGHSH and CDR2 is LQKENI. This CDR3 has 15 amino acids. Trimming removed 2 bases from V and 6 bases from J; junction bases left unmatched: 7.

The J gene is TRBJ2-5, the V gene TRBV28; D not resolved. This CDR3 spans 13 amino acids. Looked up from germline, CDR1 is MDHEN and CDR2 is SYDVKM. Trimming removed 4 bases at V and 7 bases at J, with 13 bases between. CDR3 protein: CASSYSPMGTQYF. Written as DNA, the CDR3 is TGTGCCAGCAGTTACAGCCCCATGGGGACCCAGTACTTC.

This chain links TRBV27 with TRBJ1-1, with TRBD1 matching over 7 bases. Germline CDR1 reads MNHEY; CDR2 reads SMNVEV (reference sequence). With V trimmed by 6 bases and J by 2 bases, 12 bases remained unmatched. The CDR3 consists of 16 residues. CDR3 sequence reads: CASRPDRASLNTEAFF. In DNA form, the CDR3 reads TGTGCCAGCAGACCCGACAGGGCGTCTTTAAACACTGAAGCTTTCTTT.

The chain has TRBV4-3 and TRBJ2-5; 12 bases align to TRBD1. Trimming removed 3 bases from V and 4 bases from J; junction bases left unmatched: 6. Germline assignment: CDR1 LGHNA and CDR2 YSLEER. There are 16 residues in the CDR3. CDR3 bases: TGCGCCAGCAGCCATACAGGGACAGGGGGCGGAGAGACCCAGTACTTC. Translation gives CASSHTGTGGGETQYF.

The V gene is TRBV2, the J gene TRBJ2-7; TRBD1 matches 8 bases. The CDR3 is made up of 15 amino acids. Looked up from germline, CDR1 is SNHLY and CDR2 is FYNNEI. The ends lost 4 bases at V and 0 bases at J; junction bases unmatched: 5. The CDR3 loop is CASSVPGQASYEQYF. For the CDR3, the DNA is TGTGCCAGCAGTGTTCCGGGACAGGCCTCCTACGAGCAGTACTTC.

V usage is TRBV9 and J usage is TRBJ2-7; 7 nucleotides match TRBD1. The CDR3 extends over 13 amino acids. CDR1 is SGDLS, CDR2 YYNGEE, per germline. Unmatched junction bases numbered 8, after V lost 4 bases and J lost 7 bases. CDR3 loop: CASSPDRVFEQYF. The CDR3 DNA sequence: TGTGCCAGCAGCCCAGACAGGGTTTTTGAGCAGTACTTC.

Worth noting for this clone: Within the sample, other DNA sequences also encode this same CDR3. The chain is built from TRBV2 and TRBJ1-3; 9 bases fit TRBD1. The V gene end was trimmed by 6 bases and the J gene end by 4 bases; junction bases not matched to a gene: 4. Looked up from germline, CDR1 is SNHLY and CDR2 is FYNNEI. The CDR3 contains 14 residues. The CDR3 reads CASSGQGTGNTIYF. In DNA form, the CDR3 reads TGTGCCAGCAGCGGACAGGGGACCGGAAACACCATATATTTT. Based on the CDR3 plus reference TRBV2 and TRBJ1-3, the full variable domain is EPEVTQTPSHQVTQMGQEVILRCVPISNHLYFYWYRQILGQKVEFLVSFYNNEISEKSEIFDDQFSVERPDGSNFTLKIRSTKLEDSAMYFCASSGQGTGNTIYFGEGSWLTVV.

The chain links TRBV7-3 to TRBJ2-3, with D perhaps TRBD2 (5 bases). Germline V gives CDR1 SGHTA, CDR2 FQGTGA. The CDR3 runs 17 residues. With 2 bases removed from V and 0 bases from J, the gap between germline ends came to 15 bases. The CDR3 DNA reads TGTGCCAGCAGCTTATATCCTCCGGGATCTAGCACAGATACGCAGTATTTT. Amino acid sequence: CASSLYPPGSSTDTQYF.

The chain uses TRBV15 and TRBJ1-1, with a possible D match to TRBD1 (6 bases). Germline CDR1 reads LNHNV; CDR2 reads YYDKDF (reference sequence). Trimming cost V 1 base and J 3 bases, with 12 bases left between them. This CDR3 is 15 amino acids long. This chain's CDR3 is CATSRGRGADTEAFF. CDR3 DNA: TGTGCCACCAGCAGAGGTCGGGGGGCGGACACTGAAGCTTTCTTT.

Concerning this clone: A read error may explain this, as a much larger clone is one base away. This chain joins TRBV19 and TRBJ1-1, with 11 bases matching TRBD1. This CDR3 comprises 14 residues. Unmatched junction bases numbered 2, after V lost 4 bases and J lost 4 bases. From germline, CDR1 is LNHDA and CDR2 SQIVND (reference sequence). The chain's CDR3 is CASSTGTGGTEAFF. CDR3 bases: TGTGCCAGTAGTACAGGGACAGGGGGCACTGAAGCTTTCTTT. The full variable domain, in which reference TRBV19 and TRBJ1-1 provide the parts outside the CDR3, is DGGITQSPKYLFRKEGQNVTLSCEQNLNHDAMYWYRQDPGQGLRLIYYSQIVNDFQKGDIAEGYSVSREKKESFPLTVTSAQKNPTAFYLCASSTGTGGTEAFFGQGTRLTVV.

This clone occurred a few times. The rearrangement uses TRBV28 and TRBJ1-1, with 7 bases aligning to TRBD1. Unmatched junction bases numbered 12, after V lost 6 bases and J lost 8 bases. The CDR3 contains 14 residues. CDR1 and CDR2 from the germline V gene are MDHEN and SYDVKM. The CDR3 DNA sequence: TGTGCCAGCAGACCCGGGACAGTAGTCCCCGAAGCTTTCTTT. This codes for CASRPGTVVPEAFF.

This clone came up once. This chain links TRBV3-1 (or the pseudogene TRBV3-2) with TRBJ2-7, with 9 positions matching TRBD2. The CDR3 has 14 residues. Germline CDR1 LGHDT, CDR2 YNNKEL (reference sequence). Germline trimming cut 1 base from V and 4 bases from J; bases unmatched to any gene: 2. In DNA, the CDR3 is TGTGCCAGCAGCCAAGTCGCGGGAGGGTACGAGCAGTACTTC. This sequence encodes CASSQVAGGYEQYF.

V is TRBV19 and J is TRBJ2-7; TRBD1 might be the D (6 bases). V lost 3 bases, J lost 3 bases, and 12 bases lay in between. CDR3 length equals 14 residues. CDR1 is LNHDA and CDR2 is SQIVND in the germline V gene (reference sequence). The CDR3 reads CASSITGHSYEQYF. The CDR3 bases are TGTGCCAGTAGTATCACGGGACACAGCTACGAGCAGTACTTC.

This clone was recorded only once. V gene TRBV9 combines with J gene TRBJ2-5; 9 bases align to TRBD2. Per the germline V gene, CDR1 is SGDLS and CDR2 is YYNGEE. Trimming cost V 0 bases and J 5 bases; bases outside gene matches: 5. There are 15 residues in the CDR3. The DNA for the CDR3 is TGTGCCAGCAGCGTAGATAGCGGGGGCGGGGAGACCCAGTACTTC. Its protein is CASSVDSGGGETQYF. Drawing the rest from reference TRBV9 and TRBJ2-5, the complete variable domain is DSGVTQTPKHLITATGQRVTLRCSPRSGDLSVYWYQQSLDQGLQFLIQYYNGEERAKGNILERFSAQQFPDLHSELNLSSLELGDSALYFCASSVDSGGGETQYFGPGTRLLVL.

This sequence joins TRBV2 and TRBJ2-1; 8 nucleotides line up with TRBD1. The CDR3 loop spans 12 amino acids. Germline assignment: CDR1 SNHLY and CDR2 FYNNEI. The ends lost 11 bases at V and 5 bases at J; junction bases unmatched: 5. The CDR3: CARRDRHNEQFF. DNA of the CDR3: TGTGCCCGCCGGGACAGGCACAATGAGCAGTTCTTC.

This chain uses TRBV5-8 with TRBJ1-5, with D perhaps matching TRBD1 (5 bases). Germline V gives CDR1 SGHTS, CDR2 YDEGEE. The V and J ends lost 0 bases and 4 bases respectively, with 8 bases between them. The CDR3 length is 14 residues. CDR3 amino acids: CASSLGEGNQPQHF. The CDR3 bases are TGTGCCAGCAGCTTGGGGGAGGGGAATCAGCCCCAGCATTTT.

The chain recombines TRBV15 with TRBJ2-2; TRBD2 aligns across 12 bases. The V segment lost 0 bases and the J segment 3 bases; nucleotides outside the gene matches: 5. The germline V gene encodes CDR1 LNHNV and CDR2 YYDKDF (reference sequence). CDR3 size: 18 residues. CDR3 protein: CATSRELAGGPDTGELFF. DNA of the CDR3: TGTGCCACCAGCAGAGAGCTAGCGGGAGGGCCTGACACCGGGGAGCTGTTTTTT.

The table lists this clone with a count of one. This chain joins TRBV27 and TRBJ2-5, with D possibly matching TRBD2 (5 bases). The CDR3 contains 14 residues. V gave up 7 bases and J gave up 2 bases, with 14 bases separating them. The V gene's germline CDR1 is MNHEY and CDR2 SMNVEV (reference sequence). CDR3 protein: CASKTRRGQETQYF. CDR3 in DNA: TGTGCCAGCAAAACCCGCCGGGGACAAGAGACCCAGTACTTC.